These 8 T cell receptor beta chains were all obtained from the same sample, sequenced in a study of CD4 T cells in relation to SARS-CoV-2 and coronaviruses. These TCRs' antigens remain unknown. The repertoire was sequenced with immunoSEQ multiplex PCR; TCRdb's copy has only in-frame clones and lacks some. The profile covers about 35,000 clones, with 70% to 85% appearing a single time and roughly 20% taken by the ten largest. The specimen was memory CD4+ T cells from PBMCs, cultured in vitro. The receptor source for this set is an adult with COVID-19.

The chain carries TRBV4-3 and TRBJ2-7; D not certain. CDR3 length: 12 residues. Per germline, CDR1 LGHNA and CDR2 YSLEER. V lost 0 bases and J lost 6, with 6 bases in between. The CDR3 nucleotides read TGCGCCAGCAGCCAAGATAGGGTCGAGCAGTACTTC. Translation gives CASSQDRVEQYF.

V and J are TRBV28 and TRBJ1-3; weak D call: TRBD1 (5 bases). Germline V gene data show CDR1 as MDHEN and CDR2 as SYDVKM. Trimming pared 5 bases from V and 3 bases from J, leaving 11 bases between. The CDR3 totals 14 residues. CDR3 residues: CASSRGYGGNTIYF. The CDR3 nucleotides are TGTGCCAGCAGTCGGGGGTACGGTGGAAACACCATATATTTT.

This rearrangement joins TRBV19 to TRBJ2-3; D is unclear. Trimming pared 3 bases from V and 6 bases from J, leaving 4 bases between. The V gene's germline CDR1 is LNHDA and CDR2 SQIVND (reference sequence). There are 11 residues in the CDR3. CDR3: CASSMTDTQYF. The CDR3 nucleotides are TGTGCCAGTAGTATGACGGATACGCAGTATTTT.

V usage is TRBV5-1 and J usage is TRBJ1-2; 9 bases are a match to TRBD1. Losses at the gene ends were 0 bases for V and 4 bases for J; bases not matched to a gene: 4. CDR1 and CDR2 (germline): SGHRS, YFSETQ. This CDR3 contains 15 residues. This chain's CDR3 is CASSLAGQGSYGYTF. In DNA, the CDR3 is TGCGCCAGCAGCTTGGCGGGACAGGGCAGCTATGGCTACACCTTC.

This chain joins TRBV12-3 or TRBV12-4 and TRBJ1-1; D remains ambiguous. V was cut by 6 bases and J by 1 base, with 9 bases left in between. The CDR3 has 13 residues. The CDR3 spells CASSHPQNTEAFF. The CDR3 DNA follows: TGTGCCAGCAGCCATCCCCAGAACACTGAAGCTTTCTTT.

V gene TRBV11-3 combines with J gene TRBJ2-1; tentative D call: TRBD2 (6 bases). The germline V gene encodes CDR1 SGHNT and CDR2 YENEEA. V was shortened by 3 bases and J by 5 bases, with 11 bases between the two germline ends. This CDR3 is 14 amino acids long. The CDR3 sequence: CASSFRPGDNEQFF. CDR3 sequence (DNA): TGTGCCAGCAGCTTTCGGCCGGGGGACAATGAGCAGTTCTTC.

The chain carries TRBV6-5 and TRBJ2-1; the D is unclear. The CDR3 length is 10 residues. Germline V gene lookup returns CDR1 MNHEY and CDR2 SVGAGI. The V end lost 10 bases, the J end lost 6 bases, and 7 bases lay between the germline ends. The CDR3 sequence: CATYSNEQFF. The CDR3 DNA sequence: TGTGCCACCTATTCCAATGAGCAGTTCTTC.

The chain carries TRBV3-1 (or the pseudogene TRBV3-2) and TRBJ1-3, with no clear D. CDR1 and CDR2 (germline): LGHDT, YNNKEL (reference sequence). The V end was cut by 0 bases, the J end by 5 bases, with 11 bases between. The CDR3 is 15 amino acids. As DNA, the CDR3 is TGTGCCAGCAGCCAAGATTCGAGGGTCAGAAACACCATATATTTT. This encodes CASSQDSRVRNTIYF.